Below are 2 T cell receptor beta chains sequenced from a single sample in a study of OX40 agonist ivuxolimab in advanced cancers. TCRdb's table, derived via immunoSEQ multiplex PCR, lists solely in-frame clones and lacks some. This sample has 55,000 to 70,000 clones, with roughly 90% found just once. The sequencing used CD4+ or CD8+ T cells sorted from blood, collected in a trial of the OX40 agonist ivuxolimab. Receptors originate from an adult with an advanced solid tumor such as melanoma, head and neck, liver or kidney cancer.

The chain recombines TRBV27 with TRBJ2-3; possibly TRBD1 or TRBD2 for D (5 bases each). The CDR3 length is 16 residues. Trimming cost V 0 bases and J 3 bases, with 13 bases left between them. Germline V gene data show CDR1 as MNHEY and CDR2 as SMNVEV (reference sequence). The CDR3 reads CASSLSGPGVTDTQYF. The CDR3 DNA is TGTGCCAGCAGTTTATCGGGGCCCGGGGTTACAGATACGCAGTATTTT.

The chain carries TRBV5-4 and TRBJ1-6; D ambiguous. The length of the CDR3 is 14 residues. The V end was cut by 2 bases, the J end by 8 bases, with 11 bases between. Per germline, CDR1 SGHNT and CDR2 YYREEE (reference sequence). CDR3 DNA: TGTGCCAGCAGCTTTCGTCCTGCAGATTCACCCCTCCACTTT. Protein: CASSFRPADSPLHF.